The 18 T cell receptor beta chains below all came from one sample that was sequenced in a study of T cells in Graves' hyperthyroidism and ophthalmopathy. Authors of the study amplified TCR beta CDR3 regions from RNA transcripts. Initially, a first-round RT-PCR of the TCR CDR3 employed the HTBI primer set. Each CDR3 protein is one row after TCRdb ran MiXCR on the multiplex PCR reads. The sample has roughly 300,000 distinct CDR3 sequences; around 13% are singletons. The specimen sequenced was blood. These receptors were taken from a woman in her thirties with Graves' hyperthyroidism.

The sample holds many counts of this clonotype. The chain employs TRBV20-1 and TRBJ2-3; 12 positions agree with TRBD1. The CDR3 consists of 15 residues. The V and J ends lost 5 bases and 9 bases, in that order; junction bases with no gene match: 12. Germline V gene lookup returns CDR1 DFQATT and CDR2 SNEGSKA (reference sequence). The CDR3 bases are TGCAGTGCTTGGGACAGGGGGCGTGGGGACTTGACGCAGTATTTT. Its protein product is CSAWDRGRGDLTQYF.

J is TRBJ2-1 and V is TRBV6-2 or TRBV6-3; D gene unclear. The CDR3 is made up of 12 amino acids. Germline V gene sequence: CDR1 MNHEY, CDR2 SVGEGT. Trimming shortened V by 6 bases and J by 7 bases, and 10 bases separated the two germline ends. CDR3 nucleotide sequence: TGTGCCAGCAGCCCTAGGGTTAATGAGCAGTTCTTC. Its translation is CASSPRVNEQFF.

The chain is built from TRBV12-3 or TRBV12-4 and TRBJ2-5, with 9 positions matching TRBD2. There are 16 residues in the CDR3. V lost 5 bases and J lost 3; bases outside the gene matches: 10. The CDR3 is CASSPLAGGLEETQYF. CDR3 nucleotide sequence: TGTGCCAGCAGTCCCCTGGCGGGAGGGTTGGAAGAGACCCAGTACTTC.

A word on this clonotype: A read error may be the cause here, since a much bigger clone is one base away. The final CDR3 position lacks the conserved phenylalanine or tryptophan, pointing to a likely read error. CDR3 amino acids: CASSLESARWYEQYS. For the CDR3, the DNA is TGTGCCAGCAGCTTAGAGTCTGCTCGGTGGTACGAGCAGTACTCC. The chain links TRBV7-6 to TRBJ2-7; D is uncertain. The CDR3 loop spans 15 amino acids. Germline assignment: CDR1 SGHVS and CDR2 FNYEAQ. The V end lost 1 base, the J end lost 4 bases, and 14 bases lay between the germline ends.

This rearrangement joins TRBV20-1 to TRBJ2-1; TRBD2 matches 7 bases. This CDR3 has 20 residues. V lost 0 bases and J lost 1; bases outside the gene matches: 18. Germline V gene data show CDR1 as DFQATT and CDR2 as SNEGSKA (reference sequence). CDR3 nucleotides: TGCAGTGCTAGAGAGATGACGACTAGCAGGGATCCACTATCCTACAATGAGCAGTTCTTC. It translates to CSAREMTTSRDPLSYNEQFF.

This clonotype was seen repeatedly, ten times or more. The chain combines TRBV7-9 with TRBJ2-7; D uncertain. The V end was cut by 5 bases, the J end by 0 bases, with 2 bases between. The CDR3 is made up of 11 amino acids. In germline, CDR1 is SEHNR, CDR2 FQNEAQ (reference sequence). Here the CDR3 DNA reads TGTGCCAGCAGCACCTCCTACGAGCAGTACTTC. Translation gives CASSTSYEQYF.

This clonotype was recorded at least ten times. The chain has TRBV12-3 or TRBV12-4 and TRBJ2-2; D is perhaps TRBD2 (6 bases). The CDR3 sequence is 15 residues long. With 5 bases removed from V and 5 bases from J, the gap between germline ends came to 15 bases. The CDR3 bases are TGTGCCAGCAGTCCGAGACTAGGAGGGACCGGGGAGCTGTTTTTT. It yields the protein CASSPRLGGTGELFF.

This clonotype was found a few times. The V and J genes are TRBV20-1 and TRBJ2-3; TRBD2 matches at 9 bases. The CDR3 has 15 amino acids. The ends lost 4 bases at V and 3 bases at J; junction bases unmatched: 8. Looked up from germline, CDR1 is DFQATT and CDR2 is SNEGSKA (reference sequence). CDR3 protein: CSANSGSFRTDTQYF. Here the CDR3 DNA reads TGCAGTGCTAATAGCGGGAGTTTTAGGACAGATACGCAGTATTTT.

The chain joins TRBV28 to TRBJ2-3; weak D call: TRBD2 (7 bases). The CDR3 spans 14 residues. The V gene's germline CDR1 is MDHEN and CDR2 SYDVKM. V was trimmed by 10 bases and J by 2 bases, leaving 16 bases between them. For the CDR3, the DNA is TGTGCCACGGGGGGCGGGGAATCCACAGATACGCAGTATTTT. Amino acid sequence: CATGGGESTDTQYF. The full variable domain, rest sourced from reference TRBV28 and TRBJ2-3, is DVKVTQSSRYLVKRTGEKVFLECVQDMDHENMFWYRQDPGLGLRLIYFSYDVKMKEKGDIPEGYSVSREKKERFSLILESASTNQTSMYLCATGGGESTDTQYFGPGTRLTVL.

This clonotype appeared many times. The chain combines TRBV12-3 or TRBV12-4 with TRBJ1-1; D is unclear. Deletions cut 3 bases from V and 1 base from J, with 9 bases between. The CDR3 loop spans 14 amino acids. CDR3 region: CASSFRVGNTEAFF. CDR3 DNA: TGTGCCAGCAGTTTCCGGGTAGGGAACACTGAAGCTTTCTTT.

Only a few counts were recorded for this clonotype. CDR3 DNA sequence: TGCGCCAGCAGCCCGGAACTAGCGGGAAACTCCTACGAGCAGTACTTC. This encodes CASSPELAGNSYEQYF. The chain combines TRBV5-1 with TRBJ2-7, with 10 bases lining up with TRBD2. CDR1 is SGHRS and CDR2 is YFSETQ in the germline V gene. This CDR3 is 16 amino acids long. The V and J ends lost 4 bases and 0 bases, in that order; junction bases with no gene match: 7. The whole variable domain, remainder taken from reference TRBV5-1 and TRBJ2-7, is KAGVTQTPRYLIKTRGQQVTLSCSPISGHRSVSWYQQTPGQGLQFLFEYFSETQRNKGNFPGRFSGRQFSNSRSEMNVSTLELGDSALYLCASSPELAGNSYEQYFGPGTRLTVT.

This clonotype has a count of ten or more. The chain combines TRBV14 with TRBJ2-7, with unresolved D. V shed 1 base and J shed 6 bases, with 10 bases lying between them. The germline V gene encodes CDR1 SGHDN and CDR2 FVKESK. This CDR3 is built from 13 residues. CDR3 amino acids: CASSQVWGSEQYF. Here the CDR3 DNA reads TGTGCCAGCAGCCAAGTTTGGGGAAGCGAGCAGTACTTC. Combining the CDR3 with reference TRBV14 and TRBJ2-7 gives the whole variable domain EAGVTQFPSHSVIEKGQTVTLRCDPISGHDNLYWYRRVMGKEIKFLLHFVKESKQDESGMPNNRFLAERTGGTYSTLKVQPAELEDSGVYFCASSQVWGSEQYFGPGTRLTVT.

This clonotype was picked up many times. The J gene is TRBJ2-2, the V gene TRBV28; the match to TRBD2 covers 16 bases. Germline V CDR1 and CDR2: MDHEN, SYDVKM. V gave up 3 bases and J gave up 1 base; unmatched junction bases: 2. The CDR3 is made up of 18 amino acids. For the CDR3, the DNA is TGTGCCAGCAGTTTGGGGACTAGCGGGGGGGGGAACACCGGGGAGCTGTTTTTT. Amino acid sequence: CASSLGTSGGGNTGELFF.

This clonotype was observed at least ten times. The chain carries TRBV7-2 and TRBJ2-1; a possible D gene is TRBD1 (5 bases). This CDR3 has 14 residues. Germline CDR1 reads SGHTA; CDR2 reads FQGNSA. Trimming removed 6 bases at V and 4 bases at J, with 13 bases between. Here the CDR3 reads CASSRQNIYNEQFF. The CDR3 DNA reads TGTGCCAGCAGTAGACAGAACATTTACAATGAGCAGTTCTTC.

This clonotype was seen at least ten times. This chain connects TRBV7-2 to TRBJ2-4, with D possibly being TRBD1 (5 bases). The V end was cut by 1 base, the J end by 5 bases, with 12 bases between. Germline assignment: CDR1 SGHTA and CDR2 FQGNSA. The CDR3 length is 15 residues. The CDR3 DNA is TGTGCCAGCAGCTTAGGGGGCCAATCTCAAAACATTCAGTACTTC. This sequence encodes CASSLGGQSQNIQYF. The variable domain in full, completed from reference TRBV7-2 and TRBJ2-4, reads GAGVSQSPSNKVTEKGKDVELRCDPISGHTALYWYRQSLGQGLEFLIYFQGNSAPDKSGLPSDRFSAERTGGSVSTLTIQRTQQEDSAVYLCASSLGGQSQNIQYFGAGTRLSVL.

On this clonotype: A much larger clone lies a single base off, so this may be a read error. The chain couples TRBV7-9 to TRBJ2-5; D gene ambiguous. CDR1 is SEHNR and CDR2 is FQNEAQ in the germline V gene (reference sequence). The CDR3 has 13 amino acids. DNA for the CDR3: TGTGACAGCAGCTACGCAGGAAGGGAGACCCAGTACTTC. It encodes CDSSYAGRETQYF.

The J gene is TRBJ2-1, the V gene TRBV7-9; 8 nucleotides align to TRBD1. The CDR3 runs to 17 residues. Germline CDR1 SEHNR, CDR2 FQNEAQ (reference sequence). V was pared by 0 bases and J by 7 bases, with 11 bases of the junction left unmatched. CDR3 sequence (DNA): TGTGCCAGCAGCTTAGCCCCCGGACAGGGTCAGTGGAATGAGCAGTTCTTC. This encodes CASSLAPGQGQWNEQFF.

This clonotype was detected ten times or more. The chain carries TRBV11-2 and TRBJ2-3; 7 nucleotides match TRBD2. Trimming removed 4 bases from V and 6 bases from J; junction bases left unmatched: 19. Germline CDR1 reads SGHAT; CDR2 reads FQNNGV. The CDR3 is 18 amino acids. Here the CDR3 DNA reads TGTGCCAGCAGCTCTCCTCTCTCGGGGGAGGGCAGTTGGGATACGCAGTATTTT. This translates into CASSSPLSGEGSWDTQYF. Full variable domain (missing parts from reference TRBV11-2 and TRBJ2-3): EAGVAQSPRYKIIEKRQSVAFWCNPISGHATLYWYQQILGQGPKLLIQFQNNGVVDDSQLPKDRFSAERLKGVDSTLKIQPAKLEDSAVYLCASSSPLSGEGSWDTQYFGPGTRLTVL.